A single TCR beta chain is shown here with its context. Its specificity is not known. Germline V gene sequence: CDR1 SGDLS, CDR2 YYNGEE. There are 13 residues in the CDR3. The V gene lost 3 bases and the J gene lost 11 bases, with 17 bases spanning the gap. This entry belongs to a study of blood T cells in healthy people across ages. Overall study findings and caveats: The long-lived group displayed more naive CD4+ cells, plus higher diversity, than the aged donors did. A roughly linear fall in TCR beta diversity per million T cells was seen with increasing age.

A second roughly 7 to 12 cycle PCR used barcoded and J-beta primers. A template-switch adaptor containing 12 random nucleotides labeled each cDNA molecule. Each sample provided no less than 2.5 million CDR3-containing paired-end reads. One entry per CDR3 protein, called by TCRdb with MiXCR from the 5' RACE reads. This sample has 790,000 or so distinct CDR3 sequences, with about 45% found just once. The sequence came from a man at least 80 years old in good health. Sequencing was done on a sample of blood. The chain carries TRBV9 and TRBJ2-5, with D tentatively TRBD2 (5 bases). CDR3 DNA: TGTGCCAGCAGCGCCCAGTATGGAGGTGAGCAGTACTTC. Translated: CASSAQYGGEQYF.